This TCR beta chain originates from a study of T cells in Graves' hyperthyroidism and ophthalmopathy. The wider study: Peripheral blood sampling occurred at initial diagnosis, before any treatment.

J lost 8 bases, V lost 6 bases, and 4 bases had no gene match. The CDR3 length is 12 residues. Germline CDR1 reads MNHEY; CDR2 reads SMNVEV (reference sequence). There were TCR beta CDR3 regions amplified from RNA transcripts. During a first-round RT-PCR of the TCR CDR3, the HTBI primer set was used. One entry per CDR3 protein results from TCRdb running MiXCR on the multiplex PCR reads. The repertoire includes 550,000 to 850,000 distinct CDR3 sequences, approximately 18% of them detected once, and over 15% sits in the top ten. The TCR sequence derives from a woman aged 45-60 years with Graves' hyperthyroidism that later progressed to Graves' ophthalmopathy. Sequenced material: blood. The V gene is TRBV27, the J gene TRBJ1-2, with TRBD1 matching 9 bases. CDR3 amino acids: CASRGTGFGYTF. The CDR3 region has the DNA TGTGCCAGCAGGGGGACAGGGTTCGGCTACACCTTC.